This TCR beta chain emerged from a study of CXCR3-negative and CXCR3-positive naive CD8 T cells. The TRB libraries of cDNA were built by UMI-labeled 5' RACE. Each CDR3 protein gets one entry in TCRdb, which reprocessed the 5' RACE reads and gives no DNA. The sample has tens of thousands of distinct CDR3 sequences. With regard to this clonotype: The antigen remains undetermined.

Study-level findings and limits: CXCR3-positive naive cells carried more hydrophobic TRB CDR3s than CXCR3-negative ones.

In germline, CDR1 is DFQATT, CDR2 SNEGSKA (reference sequence). The CDR3 has 14 residues. The sequenced material came from naive CXCR3+ CD8+ T cells from blood. Subset meaning: CD45RO-CCR7+CD27+CD95- naive CD8+ T cells expressing CXCR3 (TNR3+). The clonotype comes from a human donor in good health. Some clones in this sample may be carry-over from other donors' samples. The chain carries TRBV20-1 and TRBJ2-1; TCRdb designates TRBD2, a call that cannot be tested without DNA. The CDR3 spells CSARGLAGHNEQFF.